A single sample gave rise to the 21 T cell receptor beta chains below, sequenced in a study of blood T cell repertoires in COVID-19. Profiling relied on immunoSEQ multiplex PCR, and the TCRdb table lists in-frame clones only, not all of them. This sample has 230,000 or so clones, with approximately 82% found just once. Sequencing was performed on peripheral blood. These receptors came from a woman aged 40 to 50 who had recovered from COVID-19.

The CDR3 nucleotides read TGTGCCACCAGTGACCCTACTGGTTACACCGGGGAGCTGTTTTTT. Its translation: CATSDPTGYTGELFF. The V call is TRBV24-1, the J call TRBJ2-2; D ambiguous. Trimming took off 4 bases at V and 3 bases at J, with 11 bases between the two ends. The germline V gene encodes CDR1 KGHDR and CDR2 SFDVKD. The CDR3 has 15 amino acids.

This clone was seen a single time. The V and J genes are TRBV11-3 and TRBJ1-3, with 8 bases fitting TRBD1. CDR3 size: 19 residues. Germline CDR1 is SGHNT and CDR2 is YENEEA. V lost 6 bases, J lost 1 base, and 17 bases stayed unmatched. CDR3 sequence reads: CASSRRRDRSFLSGNTIYF. The DNA of the CDR3 is TGTGCCAGCAGTCGCCGCCGGGACAGGTCTTTTTTATCTGGAAACACCATATATTTT.

The chain joins TRBV29-1 to TRBJ1-2, with D unresolved. V was clipped by 6 bases and J by 7 bases, with 18 bases between them. Germline CDR1 and CDR2: SQVTM and ANQGSEA. This CDR3 spans 13 amino acids. DNA for the CDR3: TGCAGCGTAAGCACGGGAGGCCATGGTGGCTACACCTTC. Translation gives CSVSTGGHGGYTF. Based on the CDR3 plus reference TRBV29-1 and TRBJ1-2, the full variable domain is SAVISQKPSRDICQRGTSLTIQCQVDSQVTMMFWYRQQPGQSLTLIATANQGSEATYESGFVIDKFPISRPNLTFSTLTVSNMSPEDSSIYLCSVSTGGHGGYTFGSGTRLTVV.

The rearrangement joins TRBV19 to TRBJ1-1, with D possibly being TRBD1 (6 bases). The CDR3 is 14 amino acids. Trimming left V 5 bases short and J 3 bases short, with 13 bases between. The germline gives CDR1 LNHDA, CDR2 SQIVND (reference sequence). This CDR3 is CASSHRARDTEAFF. The CDR3 DNA reads TGTGCCAGTAGTCACAGGGCGCGGGACACTGAAGCTTTCTTT.

This sequence joins TRBV28 and TRBJ2-2; D uncertain. CDR1 is MDHEN and CDR2 is SYDVKM in the germline V gene. V was shortened by 4 bases and J by 1 base, with 7 bases between the two germline ends. CDR3 length: 14 amino acids. CDR3 DNA sequence: TGTGCCAGCAGTTATAGGAGGAACACCGGGGAGCTGTTTTTT. Translation gives CASSYRRNTGELFF.

The rearrangement joins TRBV3-1 (or the pseudogene TRBV3-2) to TRBJ2-7, with D unresolved. The germline V gene has CDR1 LGHDT and CDR2 YNNKEL (reference sequence). CDR3 length: 13 residues. The germline V and J ends were trimmed by 4 bases and 4 bases, with 11 bases remaining between them. The CDR3 region is CASSRLTGYEQYF. CDR3 DNA sequence: TGTGCCAGCAGCCGATTGACCGGGTACGAGCAGTACTTC.

CDR3 protein: CAIQTVMNTEAFF. CDR3 nucleotides: TGTGCCATTCAGACAGTCATGAACACTGAAGCTTTCTTT. The chain joins TRBV10-3 to TRBJ1-1, with a possible D match to TRBD1 (5 bases). V was cut by 9 bases and J by 0 bases, with 11 bases left in between. Germline loops: CDR1 ENHRY, CDR2 SYGVKD. The CDR3 length is 13 residues.

This clone was seen once. This rearrangement joins TRBV3-1 (or the pseudogene TRBV3-2) to TRBJ2-1; TRBD2 matches 15 bases. The CDR3 is made up of 16 amino acids. The V gene end was trimmed by 5 bases and the J gene end by 7 bases; junction bases not matched to a gene: 6. Germline V gene lookup returns CDR1 LGHDT and CDR2 YNNKEL (reference sequence). In DNA form, the CDR3 reads TGTGCCAGCAGCTCCGGGACTAGCGGGGGGTTTAATGAGCAGTTCTTC. This translates into CASSSGTSGGFNEQFF.

The gene calls are TRBV6-4 and TRBJ1-6, with 8 bases matching TRBD1. J was trimmed by 7 bases and V by 6 bases; bases with no gene match: 5. This CDR3 is built from 14 residues. Germline V gene data show CDR1 as MRHNA and CDR2 as SNTAGT. CDR3 amino acids: CASSEGQENSPLHF. In DNA, the CDR3 is TGTGCCAGCAGCGAGGGACAGGAGAATTCACCCCTCCACTTT.

J is TRBJ1-6 and V is TRBV14; D is unresolved. This CDR3 is built from 14 residues. Germline-derived CDR1 and CDR2 are SGHDN and FVKESK. Trimming took off 1 base at V and 7 bases at J, with 8 bases between the two ends. CDR3 amino acids: CASSQVGSNSPLHF. CDR3 nucleotides: TGTGCCAGCAGCCAAGTCGGTTCAAATTCACCCCTCCACTTT.

CDR3 nucleotide sequence: TGTGCCAGCAGCCGTCAGACCGGGGTCGATGAGCAGTTCTTC. Translation: CASSRQTGVDEQFF. J is TRBJ2-1 and V is TRBV3-1 (or the pseudogene TRBV3-2); D is possibly TRBD2 (5 bases). Trimming took off 4 bases at V and 8 bases at J, with 15 bases between the two ends. Germline assignment: CDR1 LGHDT and CDR2 YNNKEL (reference sequence). The CDR3 runs to 14 residues.

V usage is TRBV19 and J usage is TRBJ1-1; TRBD1 matches 8 bases. The CDR3 is made up of 16 amino acids. Trimming removed 6 bases from V and 2 bases from J; junction bases left unmatched: 11. Looked up from germline, CDR1 is LNHDA and CDR2 is SQIVND (reference sequence). CDR3 DNA: TGTGCCAGTAGAAGACAGGGGAATTCTATAAACACTGAAGCTTTCTTT. Protein product: CASRRQGNSINTEAFF.

This clone appeared once. The V call is TRBV7-2, the J call TRBJ2-2; D might be TRBD2 (5 bases). Between the trimmed V and J ends, which lost 6 bases and 8 bases, there was a span of 22 bases. This CDR3 contains 16 residues. CDR1 SGHTA and CDR2 FQGNSA come from the germline V gene. CDR3 nucleotides: TGTGCCAGCAGTTCCATTATCGGAGGCGGGTCTGGGGAGCTGTTTTTT. Translation gives CASSSIIGGGSGELFF.

Details on this clone: Other nucleotide sequences from this sample produce the same CDR3. Here the CDR3 reads CASSQDRAGGSTDTQYF. The CDR3 DNA reads as TGCGCCAGCAGCCAAGATAGAGCGGGGGGGAGCACAGATACGCAGTATTTT. The J gene is TRBJ2-3, the V gene TRBV4-3, with TRBD2 matching over 10 bases. V gave up 0 bases and J gave up 0 bases; unmatched junction bases: 3. This CDR3 has 17 residues. Germline V gene data show CDR1 as LGHNA and CDR2 as YSLEER.

The chain has TRBV11-3 and TRBJ2-5; the D gene is possibly TRBD2 (5 bases). V dropped 6 bases and J dropped 0 bases, with 11 bases sitting between them. There are 14 residues in the CDR3. Germline assignment: CDR1 SGHNT and CDR2 YENEEA. CDR3 protein: CASRARLNQETQYF. In DNA, the CDR3 is TGTGCCAGCAGGGCTCGACTAAACCAAGAGACCCAGTACTTC.

V is TRBV7-6 and J is TRBJ2-5, with a possible D match to TRBD1 (6 bases). The CDR3 consists of 15 residues. The germline V and J ends were trimmed by 1 base and 5 bases, with 14 bases remaining between them. The germline CDR1 and CDR2 sequences are SGHVS and FNYEAQ. The CDR3 DNA sequence: TGTGCCAGCAGCTTAGGGGTAGGCCAGGGGGAGACCCAGTACTTC. Residues: CASSLGVGQGETQYF.

CDR3 protein: CASSQDVNRGVNTEAFF. The CDR3 DNA reads TGTGCCAGCAGCCAAGACGTTAACAGGGGCGTGAACACTGAAGCTTTCTTT. The chain has TRBV3-1 (or the pseudogene TRBV3-2) and TRBJ1-1, with 7 positions matching TRBD1. CDR3 length equals 17 residues. V trimming: 0 bases; J trimming: 0 bases; junction bases outside the gene matches: 7. Looked up from germline, CDR1 is LGHDT and CDR2 is YNNKEL (reference sequence).

The chain links TRBV5-1 to TRBJ2-3; 7 bases map to TRBD2. The trim removed 0 bases at V and 2 bases at J, leaving 3 bases unmatched. CDR1 is SGHRS, CDR2 YFSETQ, per germline. This CDR3 is 15 amino acids long. The CDR3 bases are TGCGCCAGCAGCTTGGCTAGCGGCGACACAGATACGCAGTATTTT. Translated, it gives CASSLASGDTDTQYF.

DNA of the CDR3: TGTGCCAGCTCACCACAGGAACAGTCACTTAACTATGGCTACACCTTC. Translation gives CASSPQEQSLNYGYTF. The chain employs TRBV18 and TRBJ1-2, with D unclear. CDR3 size: 16 residues. The germline V and J ends were trimmed by 1 base and 1 base, with 13 bases remaining between them. Germline V gene data show CDR1 as KGHSH and CDR2 as LQKENI.

J is TRBJ2-3 and V is TRBV11-3; 8 nucleotides agree with TRBD2. CDR3 length: 17 amino acids. V trimming: 5 bases; J trimming: 6 bases; junction bases outside the gene matches: 16. Germline lookup yields CDR1 SGHNT and CDR2 YENEEA. The CDR3 DNA follows: TGTGCCAGCAGCCTCCCCCCAGCGGGGGCCCGAGGGGATACGCAGTATTTT. It codes for CASSLPPAGARGDTQYF.

Only a few counts were recorded for this clone. V is TRBV2 and J is TRBJ2-2, with a tentative D call TRBD1 (5 bases). The CDR3 loop spans 13 amino acids. The ends were cut back, 4 bases at V and 6 bases at J, with 9 bases in the middle. Germline V gene sequence: CDR1 SNHLY, CDR2 FYNNEI. This chain's CDR3 is CASSVEGAGELFF. DNA of the CDR3: TGTGCCAGCAGTGTGGAAGGGGCCGGGGAGCTGTTTTTT.